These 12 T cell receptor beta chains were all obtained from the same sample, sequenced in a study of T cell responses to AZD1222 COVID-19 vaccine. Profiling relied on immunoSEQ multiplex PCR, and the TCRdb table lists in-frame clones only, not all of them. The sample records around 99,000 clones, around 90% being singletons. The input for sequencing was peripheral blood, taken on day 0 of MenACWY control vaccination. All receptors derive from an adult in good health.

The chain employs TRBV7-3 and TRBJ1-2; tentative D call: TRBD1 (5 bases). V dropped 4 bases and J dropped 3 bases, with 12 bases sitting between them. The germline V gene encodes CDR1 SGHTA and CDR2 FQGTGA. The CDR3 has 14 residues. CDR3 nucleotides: TGTGCCAGCAGCTCAAGCTCCAGGGACTATGGCTACACCTTC. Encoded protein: CASSSSSRDYGYTF.

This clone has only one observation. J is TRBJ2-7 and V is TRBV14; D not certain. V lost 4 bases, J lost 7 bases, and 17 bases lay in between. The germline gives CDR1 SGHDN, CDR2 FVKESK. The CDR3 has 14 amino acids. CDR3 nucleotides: TGTGCCAGCAGCCGAATCGGGCCCGGCCGGGAGCAGTACTTC. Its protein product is CASSRIGPGREQYF.

Here the CDR3 reads CATSSLQGSYNEQFF. In nucleotides, the CDR3 is TGTGCCACCAGCAGCCTGCAGGGGAGCTACAATGAGCAGTTCTTC. This rearrangement joins TRBV15 to TRBJ2-1; D may be TRBD1 (6 bases). V was cut by 3 bases and J by 3 bases, with 12 bases left in between. Germline CDR1 and CDR2: LNHNV and YYDKDF (reference sequence). This CDR3 comprises 15 residues.

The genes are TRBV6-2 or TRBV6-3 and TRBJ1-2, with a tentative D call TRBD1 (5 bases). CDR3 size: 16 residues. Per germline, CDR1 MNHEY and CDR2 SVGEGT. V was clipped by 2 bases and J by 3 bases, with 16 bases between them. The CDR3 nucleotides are TGTGCCAGCAGTTACCCAATCACAGGTGTTGACTATGGCTACACCTTC. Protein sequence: CASSYPITGVDYGYTF.

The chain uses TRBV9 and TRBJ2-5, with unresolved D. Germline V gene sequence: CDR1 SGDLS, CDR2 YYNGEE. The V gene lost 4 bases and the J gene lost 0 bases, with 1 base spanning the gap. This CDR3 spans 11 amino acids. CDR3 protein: CASSNQETQYF. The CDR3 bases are TGTGCCAGCAGCAACCAAGAGACCCAGTACTTC.

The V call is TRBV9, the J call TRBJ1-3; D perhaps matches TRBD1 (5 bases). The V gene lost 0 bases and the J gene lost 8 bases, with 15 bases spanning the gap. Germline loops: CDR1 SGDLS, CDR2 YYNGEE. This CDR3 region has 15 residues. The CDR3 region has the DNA TGTGCCAGCAGCGTAGATGCAGGGAAGGCGGACACCATATATTTT. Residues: CASSVDAGKADTIYF.

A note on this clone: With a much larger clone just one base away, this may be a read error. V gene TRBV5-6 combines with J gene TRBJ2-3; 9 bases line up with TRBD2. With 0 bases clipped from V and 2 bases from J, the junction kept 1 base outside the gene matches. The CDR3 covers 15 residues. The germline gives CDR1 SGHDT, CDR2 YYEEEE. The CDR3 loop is CASSLGLAATDTQYF. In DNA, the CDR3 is TGTGCCAGCAGCTTGGGACTAGCGGCCACAGATACGCAGTATTTT.

The CDR3 region is CASSSRLVGMEDTQYF. For the CDR3, the DNA is TGTGCCAGCAGCTCCCGACTAGTGGGGATGGAAGATACGCAGTATTTT. The chain is built from TRBV7-9 and TRBJ2-3; possible D gene TRBD2, 6 bases. Per the germline V gene, CDR1 is SEHNR and CDR2 is FQNEAQ (reference sequence). V lost 4 bases and J lost 5, with 19 bases in between. This CDR3 is built from 16 residues.

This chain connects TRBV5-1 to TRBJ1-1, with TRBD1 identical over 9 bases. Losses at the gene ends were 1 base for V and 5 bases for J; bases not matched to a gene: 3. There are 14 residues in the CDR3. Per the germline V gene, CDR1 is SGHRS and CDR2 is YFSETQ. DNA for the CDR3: TGCGCCAGCAGCTTGTGGGACAGGGAGACTGAAGCTTTCTTT. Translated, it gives CASSLWDRETEAFF.

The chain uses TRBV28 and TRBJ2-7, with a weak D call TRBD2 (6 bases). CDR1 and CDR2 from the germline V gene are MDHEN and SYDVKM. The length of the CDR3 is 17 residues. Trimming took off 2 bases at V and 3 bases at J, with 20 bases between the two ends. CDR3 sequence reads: CASSLIWWEDKGYEQYF. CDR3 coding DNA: TGTGCCAGCAGTTTAATATGGTGGGAGGACAAAGGCTACGAGCAGTACTTC.

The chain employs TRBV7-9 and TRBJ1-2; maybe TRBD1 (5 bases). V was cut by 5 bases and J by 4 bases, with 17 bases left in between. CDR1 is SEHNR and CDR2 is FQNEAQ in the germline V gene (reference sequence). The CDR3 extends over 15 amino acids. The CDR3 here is CASSLLAGRGYGYTF. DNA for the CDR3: TGTGCCAGCAGCCTCCTTGCGGGACGGGGCTATGGCTACACCTTC.

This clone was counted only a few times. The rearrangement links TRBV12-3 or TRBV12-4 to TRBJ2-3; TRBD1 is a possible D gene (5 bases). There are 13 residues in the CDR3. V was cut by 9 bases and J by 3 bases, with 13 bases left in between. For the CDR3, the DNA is TGTGCCAGTGTAGGGGTAGTGACAGATACGCAGTATTTT. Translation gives CASVGVVTDTQYF.